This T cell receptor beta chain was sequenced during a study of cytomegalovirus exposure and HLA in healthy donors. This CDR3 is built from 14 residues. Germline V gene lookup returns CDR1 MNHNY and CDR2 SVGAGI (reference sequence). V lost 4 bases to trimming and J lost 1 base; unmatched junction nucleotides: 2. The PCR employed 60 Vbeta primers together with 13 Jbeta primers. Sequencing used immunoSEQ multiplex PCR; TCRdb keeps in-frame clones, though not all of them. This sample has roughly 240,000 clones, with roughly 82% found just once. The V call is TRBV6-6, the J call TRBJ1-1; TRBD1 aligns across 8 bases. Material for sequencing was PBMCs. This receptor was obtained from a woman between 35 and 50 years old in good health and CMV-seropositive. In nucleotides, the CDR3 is TGTGCCAGCAGTTCGACAGGGGCGAACACTGAAGCTTTCTTT. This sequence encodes CASSSTGANTEAFF.